This T cell receptor (beta chain) was documented in a study of shared clonotypes between healthy human individuals (dated by TCRdb to about 2020). Study-level background: Three men and a couple of women, aged 18 to 49 years, made up the cohort. Per donor, three plates each were used for CD4 naive and CD4 memory, two for CD8 naive, and one for CD8 memory. Blood TCR repertoires of roughly five healthy adults were deeply sequenced to estimate repertoire size and the extent of clonotype sharing between individuals. To increase sequencing depth and limit assay-specific biases, TCR repertoire library preparation and sequencing were carried out by different laboratories using diverse techniques. Each donor's leukapheresis produced roughly between about 0.9 and 9.5 billion PBMCs.

The investigation overall reported the following: Based on pairwise subsampling, the degree of clonotype sharing among donors was expected to be affected by sequencing depth. Sampling was restricted to blood, and TCR repertoires in tissue are likely to differ from TCR repertoires in blood. Sharing across four donors was observed for around 5% of naive CD4, 3.5% of naive CD8, about 2.5% of memory CD4, and over 0.3% of memory CD8 clonotypes. Naive subsets generally had larger estimated clonotype richness than memory subsets did. Even with the large sequencing depth, rarefaction of the sorted-subset datasets indicated that sequencing was incomplete. Compared with non-shared clonotypes, clonotypes shared by all four sorted-subset donors had higher generation probabilities. The genetic and exposure-history diversity represented was limited by the small number of donors.

Using the deep immunoSEQ assay, TCR CDR3 regions were amplified from genomic DNA by multiplex PCR. Extracted genomic DNA from each cell subset was distributed evenly across all wells of several immunoSEQ 96-well plates, and each plate was treated as a replicate. Each replicate PCR for sorted subsets received about 0.2 ug genomic DNA, equal to some 32,000 T cell genomes. The purified libraries were quantified using a Qubit 3.0 fluorometer, sized with a Bioanalyzer 2100, and then quantified again using the KAPA Library Quantification kit. Each immunoSEQ 96-well plate was sequenced on its own single-read 150-cycle Illumina NextSeq 550 flow cell. Concerning the study's data processing: The immunoSEQ output contained only junctional sequences without quality scores, so filtering could not match that applied to full-length reads. To assign V/J genes and CDR3, sequences were annotated using PyIR, a Python wrapper for IgBLAST v1.9, with IMGT germline references. Reads were filtered out if the reads had weak V/J assignments (E-value above 1e-6), no CDR3, stop codons, out-of-frame junctions, or ambiguous translated residues. V3J clonotypes were defined by identical inferred V gene, J gene, and CDR3 amino acid sequence. Percentage overlap between repertoires was calculated by dividing the number of shared unique clonotypes by the size of the smaller repertoire. Repertoire richness was assessed with RTK rarefaction, the Chao1 estimator, and Recon v2.1 estimates of unobserved clonotypes. Generation probabilities were computed with OLGA for all TCRbeta clonotypes obtained by the gDNA method from a few donors. TCRdb provides this immuneACCESS table in a form limited to in-frame rearrangements. Some clones are lacking; in checked studies, under half of them reflect an unresolved V gene, and why the rest are absent is not known. That table supplies the V and J calls and clone size; D and trimming were determined from the DNA. The sample yields about 660,000 clones; under 80% were counted once. The ten largest account for 1.7% of the sample.

The donors were healthy, HIV-negative adults with no recently reported acute infections or vaccinations. Every donor was a Caucasian adult residing in Nashville, Tennessee, USA. CD4+ T cells were enriched by magnetic negative selection, after which naive cells were positively selected on CD45RA and the negative fraction was taken as the memory subset. Blood was collected by leukapheresis, and PBMCs were isolated by Ficoll-Histopaque density gradient centrifugation and then cryopreserved in liquid nitrogen vapor phase. Analytical flow cytometry was used to check the purity and quantity of every magnetically sorted T cell population. From each sorted fraction, genomic DNA was isolated and quantified by UV absorbance on a Nanodrop 2000c. CDR1 is given as SGHAT and CDR2 as FQNNGV, both from the germline V gene. The CDR3 sequence holds 14 residues, the cysteine and phenylalanine included. Only CDR3 DNA remains: 42 bases, in frame from the first base. Germline trimming: 2 bases from V, 9 bases from J; junction bases outside gene matches: 6.

In the case of this clone: Its antigen target is currently unknown. No per-base quality is available; no much larger clone lies one base away.

The chain employs TRBV11-2 and TRBJ2-1, and 8 bases in between align with TRBD2. Sequenced input: memory CD4+ T cells sorted from blood. The meaning of the sample's cell subset or site label: CD45RA-negative fraction. This TCR was recovered from a woman in her 30s in good health. The DNA sequence follows: TGTGCCAGCAGCTTAATGAAACGGGAGGGTGAGCAGTTCTTC. This yields the protein CASSLMKREGEQFF.